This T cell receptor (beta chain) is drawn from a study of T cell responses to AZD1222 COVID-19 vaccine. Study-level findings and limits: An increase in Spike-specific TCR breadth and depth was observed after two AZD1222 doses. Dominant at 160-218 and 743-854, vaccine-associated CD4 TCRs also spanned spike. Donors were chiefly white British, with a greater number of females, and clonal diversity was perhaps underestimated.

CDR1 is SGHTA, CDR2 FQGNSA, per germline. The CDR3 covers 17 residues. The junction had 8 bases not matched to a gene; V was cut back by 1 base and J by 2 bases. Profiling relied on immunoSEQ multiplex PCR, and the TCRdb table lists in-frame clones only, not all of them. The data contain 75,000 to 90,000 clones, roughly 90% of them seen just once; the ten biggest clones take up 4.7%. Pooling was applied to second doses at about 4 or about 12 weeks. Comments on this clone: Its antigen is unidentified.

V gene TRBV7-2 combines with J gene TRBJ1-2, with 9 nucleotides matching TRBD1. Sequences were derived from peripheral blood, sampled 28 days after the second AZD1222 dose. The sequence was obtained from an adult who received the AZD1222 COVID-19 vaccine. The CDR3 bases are TGTGCCAGCAGCTTAGAGAGTACCGGGACAGGGAACTATGGCTACACCTTC. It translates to CASSLESTGTGNYGYTF.